This TCR beta chain was recorded in a study of blood T cell repertoires in COVID-19. About the study: Specimens from acute and convalescent COVID-19 originated in the United States, Italy and Spain. The analysed material was cDNA or gDNA that came from T cells, B-cell-depleted T cells, or PBMCs.

V shed 6 bases, J shed 2 bases, and the junction held 10 bases outside the gene matches. From germline, CDR1 is SQVTM and CDR2 ANQGSEA. This CDR3 contains 15 residues. Source study methods: Cell counts per sample came from amplifying reference gene primers. The protocol was immunoSEQ multiplex PCR, while the TCRdb copy is restricted to in-frame clones and leaves out a portion. That table supplies the V and J calls and clone size; D and trimming were determined from the DNA. Among 77,000 or so clones listed, about 74% were seen once. V is TRBV29-1 and J is TRBJ2-3, with 8 bases that match TRBD2. The sequence came from a human donor with acute or convalescent COVID-19. The donor label of this sample is uncertain. Sequencing was carried out using peripheral blood. The DNA for the CDR3 is TGCAGCGTGCGGGGGGTGCGGGGGTTCACAGATACGCAGTATTTT. Translated, it gives CSVRGVRGFTDTQYF.